This passage covers 12 T cell receptor beta chains from one sample sequenced in a study of T-cell memory formation after mild COVID-19. TCRdb analysed the 5' RACE reads with MiXCR anew, one entry per CDR3 protein. Among more than 250,000 distinct CDR3 sequences listed, roughly 15% were seen once. Specimen: PBMCs or a T cell subset sorted from them (not recorded which). These receptors all stem from a man aged 18 to 30 who had mild COVID-19 (a few samples of this study predate the infection). Cell type and time point are not known.

The rearrangement joins TRBV29-1 to TRBJ2-2, with D possibly being TRBD1 or TRBD2 (6 bases each). In germline, CDR1 is SQVTM, CDR2 ANQGSEA. The length of the CDR3 is 15 residues. V dropped 5 bases and J dropped 0 bases, with 13 bases sitting between them. The CDR3 region has the DNA TGCAGCGTTCGATGGGGGGCTGCGAACACCGGGGAGCTGTTTTTT. Its translation is CSVRWGAANTGELFF.

This clonotype has more than one count but fewer than ten. The CDR3 here is CASSLCVAVCEQYF. CDR3 nucleotide sequence: TGTGCCAGCAGTTTATGTGTGGCGGTCTGCGAGCAGTACTTC. The V call is TRBV12-3 or TRBV12-4, the J call TRBJ2-7; D gene ambiguous. V was trimmed by 2 bases and J by 6 bases, leaving 14 bases between them. The CDR3 loop spans 14 amino acids.

This clonotype has just a few counts. The chain links TRBV10-2 to TRBJ2-3; no clear D gene. V was cut by 5 bases and J by 3 bases, with 15 bases left in between. The CDR3 sequence is 15 residues long. Germline assignment: CDR1 WSHSY and CDR2 SAAADI. The CDR3 DNA reads TGCGCCAGCAGTAGCCCGGGTCCGACGACAGATACGCAGTATTTT. Residues: CASSSPGPTTDTQYF.

This clonotype was counted many times. This chain uses TRBV7-2 with TRBJ2-3, with D tentatively TRBD2 (5 bases). The germline V and J ends were trimmed by 4 bases and 4 bases, with 9 bases remaining between them. The germline CDR1 and CDR2 sequences are SGHTA and FQGNSA. There are 13 residues in the CDR3. This CDR3 is CASSSPGADTQYF. The CDR3 region has the DNA TGTGCCAGCAGCTCCCCCGGGGCAGATACGCAGTATTTT.

V usage is TRBV9 and J usage is TRBJ2-1; TRBD1 agrees at 8 bases. The length of the CDR3 is 16 residues. CDR1 and CDR2 (germline): SGDLS, YYNGEE. The J segment lost 4 bases and the V segment lost 2 bases, leaving 8 bases of the junction unmatched. The CDR3 nucleotides read TGTGCCAGCAGCGTCCAGGGGGCGCGTAGTTACAATGAGCAGTTCTTC. This encodes CASSVQGARSYNEQFF.

In this sample, this clonotype turned up a few times. V gene TRBV20-1 combines with J gene TRBJ2-7; 12 nucleotides line up with TRBD1. Per the germline V gene, CDR1 is DFQATT and CDR2 is SNEGSKA (reference sequence). V lost 3 bases and J lost 6; bases outside the gene matches: 9. This CDR3 is 15 amino acids long. The CDR3 nucleotides are TGCAGTGCTAGCCTAAAGGGGACAGGGGGCAGCGAGCAGTACGTC. Its translation is CSASLKGTGGSEQYV.

This clonotype was observed many times. The CDR3 loop reads CASSLSSLFQETQYF. CDR3 DNA sequence: TGTGCCAGCAGCTTATCATCGTTGTTCCAAGAGACCCAGTACTTC. The chain couples TRBV7-6 to TRBJ2-5; no clear D gene. The CDR3 contains 15 residues. V shed 2 bases and J shed 1 base, with 11 bases lying between them. Germline loops: CDR1 SGHVS, CDR2 FNYEAQ.

The CDR3 reads CASNPSGVTPGYGYTF. CDR3 coding DNA: TGTGCCAGCAACCCATCAGGGGTGACGCCCGGCTATGGCTACACCTTC. The chain is built from TRBV28 and TRBJ1-2, with D perhaps TRBD1 (6 bases). The V gene lost 7 bases and the J gene lost 4 bases, with 22 bases spanning the gap. Germline CDR1 MDHEN, CDR2 SYDVKM. The length of the CDR3 is 16 residues.

This clonotype appeared many times. V usage is TRBV20-1 and J usage is TRBJ2-1; TRBD1 matches at 9 bases. The V segment lost 3 bases and the J segment 7 bases; nucleotides outside the gene matches: 4. Germline values: CDR1 DFQATT, CDR2 SNEGSKA (reference sequence). The CDR3 contains 13 residues. CDR3 nucleotide sequence: TGCAGTGCTAGGGCGACAGGGGGAAATGAGCAGTTCTTC. The encoded protein is CSARATGGNEQFF.

This chain uses TRBV12-3 or TRBV12-4 with TRBJ1-4; no clear D gene. Trimming took off 3 bases at V and 4 bases at J, with 18 bases between the two ends. The CDR3 is made up of 17 amino acids. The CDR3: CASSFLQSLDRNEKLFF. The CDR3 nucleotides are TGTGCCAGCAGTTTTCTCCAATCACTTGATCGTAATGAAAAACTGTTTTTT.

The chain employs TRBV9 and TRBJ2-2; D might be TRBD1 (6 bases). V was pared by 0 bases and J by 5 bases, with 11 bases between. The CDR3 contains 15 residues. Germline-derived CDR1 and CDR2 are SGDLS and YYNGEE. The CDR3 coding sequence is TGTGCCAGCAGCGTAGAAGGGGGAAGGACCGGGGAGCTGTTTTTT. Translating gives CASSVEGGRTGELFF.

The table lists this clonotype with many counts. This sequence joins TRBV5-1 and TRBJ2-1; either TRBD1 or TRBD2 may supply D (6 bases each). CDR1 is SGHRS, CDR2 YFSETQ, per germline. Trimming took 0 bases from V and 6 from J, leaving 10 bases between them. The CDR3 is made up of 14 amino acids. Here the CDR3 reads CASSLDGGPNEQFF. The CDR3 nucleotides are TGCGCCAGCAGCTTGGATGGGGGGCCCAATGAGCAGTTCTTC. Using reference TRBV5-1 and TRBJ2-1 for the parts outside the CDR3, the full variable domain is KAGVTQTPRYLIKTRGQQVTLSCSPISGHRSVSWYQQTPGQGLQFLFEYFSETQRNKGNFPGRFSGRQFSNSRSEMNVSTLELGDSALYLCASSLDGGPNEQFFGPGTRLTVL.